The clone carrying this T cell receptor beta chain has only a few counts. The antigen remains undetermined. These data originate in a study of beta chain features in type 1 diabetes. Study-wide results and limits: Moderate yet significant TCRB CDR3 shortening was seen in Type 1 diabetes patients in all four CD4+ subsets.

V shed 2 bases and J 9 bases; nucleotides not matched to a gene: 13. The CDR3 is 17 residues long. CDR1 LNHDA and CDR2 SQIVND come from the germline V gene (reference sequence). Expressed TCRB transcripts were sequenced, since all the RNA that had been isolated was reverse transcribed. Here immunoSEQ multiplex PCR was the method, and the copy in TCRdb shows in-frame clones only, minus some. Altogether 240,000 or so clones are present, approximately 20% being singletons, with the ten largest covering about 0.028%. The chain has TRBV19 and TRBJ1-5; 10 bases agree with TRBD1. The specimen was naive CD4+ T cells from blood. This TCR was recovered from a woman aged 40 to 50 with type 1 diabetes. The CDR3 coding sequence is TGTGCCAGTAGTATAATTCCGACAGGGGGCGTATTGAGGCCCCAGCATTTT. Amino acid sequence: CASSIIPTGGVLRPQHF.